The 29 T cell receptor beta chains given below trace back to one sample, sequenced in a study of T cell responses to AZD1222 COVID-19 vaccine. Profiled with immunoSEQ multiplex PCR; TCRdb holds only in-frame clones, not every one. The sample shows 140,000 or so clones, roughly nine tenths of them seen only once. This specimen was peripheral blood, taken 28 days after the second AZD1222 dose. These receptors were obtained from an adult who received the AZD1222 COVID-19 vaccine.

The chain recombines TRBV12-3 or TRBV12-4 with TRBJ1-2, with D unclear. V lost 6 bases, J lost 8 bases, and 16 bases lay in between. There are 13 residues in the CDR3. CDR3 DNA sequence: TGTGCCAGCAGCTTAATGGGCCTCGGGGGCTACACCTTC. Protein sequence: CASSLMGLGGYTF.

The chain employs TRBV4-1 and TRBJ2-1; TRBD2 agrees at 12 bases. CDR3 length: 15 amino acids. With 6 bases clipped from V and 9 bases from J, the junction kept 9 bases outside the gene matches. Germline CDR1 MGHRA, CDR2 YSYEKL. The CDR3 is CASSPLGLAGTEQFF. The CDR3 DNA follows: TGCGCCAGCAGTCCCCTCGGACTAGCGGGAACTGAGCAGTTCTTC.

This sequence joins TRBV28 and TRBJ2-1, with 10 bases matching TRBD2. V shed 10 bases, J shed 6 bases, and the junction held 21 bases outside the gene matches. The germline CDR1 and CDR2 sequences are MDHEN and SYDVKM. The CDR3 is 18 amino acids. CDR3 sequence (DNA): TGTGCCACCGTGCTCCTGGGGGCTAGCGGGAGAACTGGCAATGAGCAGTTCTTC. Translating it yields CATVLLGASGRTGNEQFF.

V is TRBV6-5 and J is TRBJ1-1; D is possibly TRBD1 (6 bases). The germline V and J ends were trimmed by 0 bases and 4 bases, with 12 bases remaining between them. This CDR3 is 15 amino acids long. Germline lookup yields CDR1 MNHEY and CDR2 SVGAGI. CDR3 bases: TGTGCCAGCAGTTACTCGAGTTTAGGGGGCACTGAAGCTTTCTTT. Its translation: CASSYSSLGGTEAFF.

This clone has a single count. V is TRBV29-1 and J is TRBJ1-2; D is unresolved. Germline CDR1 and CDR2: SQVTM and ANQGSEA. Trimming removed 3 bases from V and 0 bases from J, with 14 bases in between. This CDR3 region has 15 residues. The CDR3 sequence is CSVDRRVSTNYGYTF. The CDR3 nucleotides are TGCAGCGTTGATAGAAGGGTATCGACTAACTATGGCTACACCTTC.

This chain uses TRBV19 with TRBJ1-5; TRBD1 aligns across 7 bases. Germline assignment: CDR1 LNHDA and CDR2 SQIVND (reference sequence). This CDR3 has 18 amino acids. The J segment lost 2 bases and the V segment lost 3 bases, leaving 13 bases of the junction unmatched. The CDR3 protein is CASSIGTVRRMGNQPQHF. CDR3 in DNA: TGTGCCAGTAGTATCGGGACAGTGAGGAGAATGGGCAATCAGCCCCAGCATTTT.

The rearrangement joins TRBV7-6 to TRBJ2-5, with D hard to call. V was clipped by 6 bases and J by 5 bases, with 13 bases between them. Per the germline V gene, CDR1 is SGHVS and CDR2 is FNYEAQ. This CDR3 spans 13 amino acids. CDR3: CASSDGFGETQYF. For the CDR3, the DNA is TGTGCCAGCAGTGACGGCTTCGGTGAGACCCAGTACTTC.

This clone was detected once. V gene TRBV5-1 combines with J gene TRBJ1-3, with a tentative D call TRBD1 (6 bases). The CDR3 loop spans 15 amino acids. V was clipped by 4 bases and J by 5 bases, with 16 bases between them. CDR1 and CDR2 from the germline V gene are SGHRS and YFSETQ. In nucleotides, the CDR3 is TGCGCCAGCAGCGTAGAAGGGGGAGTGCGAAACACCATATATTTT. It specifies CASSVEGGVRNTIYF. Full variable domain (remainder filled in from reference TRBV5-1 and TRBJ1-3): KAGVTQTPRYLIKTRGQQVTLSCSPISGHRSVSWYQQTPGQGLQFLFEYFSETQRNKGNFPGRFSGRQFSNSRSEMNVSTLELGDSALYLCASSVEGGVRNTIYFGEGSWLTVV.

The CDR3 region has the DNA TGCAGCGTTGACATTAAATGGCAGGGTGGAAACACCATATATTTT. Encoded protein: CSVDIKWQGGNTIYF. The J gene is TRBJ1-3, the V gene TRBV29-1; D is perhaps TRBD1 (5 bases). The V end lost 3 bases, the J end lost 3 bases, and 15 bases lay between the germline ends. CDR1 and CDR2 (germline): SQVTM, ANQGSEA. This CDR3 spans 15 amino acids.

In this sample, this clone turned up once. V and J are TRBV9 and TRBJ1-1, with a weak D call TRBD1 (5 bases). The CDR3 is 15 amino acids. Germline CDR1 and CDR2: SGDLS and YYNGEE. The germline V and J ends were trimmed by 0 bases and 5 bases, with 14 bases remaining between them. CDR3 sequence: CASSVAGHQETEAFF. CDR3 DNA: TGTGCCAGCAGCGTAGCAGGACATCAGGAGACTGAAGCTTTCTTT. The whole variable domain, remainder taken from reference TRBV9 and TRBJ1-1, is DSGVTQTPKHLITATGQRVTLRCSPRSGDLSVYWYQQSLDQGLQFLIQYYNGEERAKGNILERFSAQQFPDLHSELNLSSLELGDSALYFCASSVAGHQETEAFFGQGTRLTVV.

The rearrangement uses TRBV4-1 and TRBJ2-1, with TRBD2 identical over 7 bases. The CDR3 is 17 residues long. Germline CDR1 is MGHRA and CDR2 is YSYEKL. The V gene end was trimmed by 4 bases and the J gene end by 6 bases; junction bases not matched to a gene: 15. In DNA form, the CDR3 reads TGCGCCAGCAGCCCGGGGAGGGCGAGGACGGTTGGCAATGAGCAGTTCTTC. Protein product: CASSPGRARTVGNEQFF.

The chain combines TRBV4-1 with TRBJ1-6; D gene unclear. Germline values: CDR1 MGHRA, CDR2 YSYEKL. The V and J ends lost 1 base and 8 bases respectively, with 12 bases between them. The CDR3 spans 15 residues. CDR3 in amino acids: CASSQVAGSDSPLHF. CDR3 coding DNA: TGCGCCAGCAGCCAAGTGGCGGGTAGCGATTCACCCCTCCACTTT.

The chain couples TRBV23-1 to TRBJ2-7, with no clear D. TRBV23-1 is labeled an ORF, and its function is uncertain. Trimming pared 8 bases from V and 3 bases from J, leaving 11 bases between. This CDR3 has 12 amino acids. The CDR3 loop is CASQPLFYEQYF. The CDR3 coding sequence is TGCGCCAGCCAGCCGTTGTTCTACGAGCAGTACTTC.

The rearrangement joins TRBV28 to TRBJ1-1; 9 bases are shared with TRBD1. The trim removed 1 base at V and 4 bases at J, leaving 4 bases unmatched. The CDR3 is 15 amino acids. The germline gives CDR1 MDHEN, CDR2 SYDVKM. CDR3: CASSLSGQGITEAFF. The CDR3 DNA is TGTGCCAGCAGTTTATCCGGACAGGGGATCACTGAAGCTTTCTTT.

V gene TRBV7-9 combines with J gene TRBJ1-1; D is possibly TRBD1 (5 bases). From germline, CDR1 is SEHNR and CDR2 FQNEAQ (reference sequence). The CDR3 extends over 14 amino acids. Trimming removed 3 bases at V and 4 bases at J, with 12 bases between. The CDR3 DNA follows: TGTGCCAGCAGCTTCGATCAGGGCGGCACTGAAGCTTTCTTT. Translation: CASSFDQGGTEAFF.

The chain is built from TRBV6-5 and TRBJ1-1; D ambiguous. The CDR3 has 12 amino acids. The V end lost 5 bases, the J end lost 6 bases, and 10 bases lay between the germline ends. CDR1 is MNHEY and CDR2 is SVGAGI in the germline V gene. The CDR3 spells CASSPRFPEAFF. CDR3 DNA: TGTGCCAGCAGTCCACGTTTCCCTGAAGCTTTCTTT.

V is TRBV18 and J is TRBJ1-3; D might be TRBD1 (6 bases). The CDR3 runs to 16 residues. The V gene lost 6 bases and the J gene lost 2 bases, with 17 bases spanning the gap. Germline V gene data show CDR1 as KGHSH and CDR2 as LQKENI. The CDR3 DNA reads as TGTGCCAGCTCGGACAAGACAGGAGGCCCTGGAAACACCATATATTTT. Its translation: CASSDKTGGPGNTIYF.

This clone was recorded a few times. This chain joins TRBV6-5 and TRBJ2-3; TRBD2 might be the D (6 bases). The CDR3 contains 12 residues. V dropped 6 bases and J dropped 4 bases, with 8 bases sitting between them. The germline CDR1 and CDR2 sequences are MNHEY and SVGAGI. The CDR3 DNA is TGTGCCAGCAGGTCTAGCGCAGATACGCAGTATTTT. It translates to CASRSSADTQYF.

The chain is built from TRBV13 and TRBJ2-5; D is ambiguous. CDR3 size: 14 residues. Trimming removed 3 bases from V and 3 bases from J, with 11 bases in between. Germline V gene data show CDR1 as PRHDT and CDR2 as FYEKMQ (reference sequence). The CDR3 DNA reads as TGTGCCAGCAGCTTTACTCCATACAAAGAGACCCAGTACTTC. Translating gives CASSFTPYKETQYF.

The chain recombines TRBV6-6 with TRBJ1-1; TRBD1 matches at 7 bases. CDR3 length: 12 residues. Trimming took 6 bases from V and 5 from J; bases not matched to a gene: 3. The germline V gene has CDR1 MNHNY and CDR2 SVGAGI (reference sequence). The CDR3 DNA follows: TGTGCCAGCAGCCTCAGGGGGACTGAAGCTTTCTTT. As protein: CASSLRGTEAFF.

The CDR3 DNA sequence: TGTGCCACTGGAGGGGGGACAGGGGGGAACAATGAGCAGTTCTTC. It specifies CATGGGTGGNNEQFF. The J gene is TRBJ2-1, the V gene TRBV6-4; 11 nucleotides agree with TRBD1. Unmatched junction bases numbered 10, after V lost 10 bases and J lost 5 bases. This CDR3 region has 15 residues. Germline CDR1 is MRHNA and CDR2 is SNTAGT.

The chain employs TRBV6-2 or TRBV6-3 and TRBJ1-5; weak D call: TRBD1 (6 bases). This CDR3 is 15 amino acids long. In germline, CDR1 is MNHEY, CDR2 SVGEGT. V lost 2 bases and J lost 0, with 8 bases in between. CDR3 nucleotides: TGTGCCAGCAGTTACGGGGGGGCTAGCAATCAGCCCCAGCATTTT. Its protein is CASSYGGASNQPQHF.

The chain carries TRBV18 and TRBJ2-7; 7 positions match TRBD1. CDR3 length: 15 amino acids. CDR1 and CDR2 (germline): KGHSH, LQKENI. J gave up 2 bases and V 1 base, and 5 bases lay outside the gene matches. The CDR3 reads CASSPRGGEPYEQYF. Written as DNA, the CDR3 is TGTGCCAGCTCACCACGAGGGGGCGAACCCTACGAGCAGTACTTC.

The chain has TRBV4-3 and TRBJ2-7; 10 bases fit TRBD2. The CDR3 runs 16 residues. CDR1 LGHNA and CDR2 YSLEER come from the germline V gene. The trim removed 1 base at V and 7 bases at J, leaving 10 bases unmatched. CDR3 amino acids: CASSQALGTSVREQYF. CDR3 coding DNA: TGCGCCAGCAGCCAAGCGCTAGGGACTAGCGTGCGAGAGCAGTACTTC.

V usage is TRBV5-8 and J usage is TRBJ2-1; D is perhaps TRBD2 (6 bases). V dropped 2 bases and J dropped 2 bases, with 11 bases sitting between them. Germline loops: CDR1 SGHTS, CDR2 YDEGEE. This CDR3 has 15 residues. The CDR3 here is CASSFAGYAYNEQFF. Written as DNA, the CDR3 is TGTGCCAGCAGCTTTGCGGGATATGCCTACAATGAGCAGTTCTTC.

The chain couples TRBV27 to TRBJ1-1; a possible D gene is TRBD1 (6 bases). The CDR3 is made up of 17 amino acids. V was cut by 8 bases and J by 4 bases, with 26 bases left in between. Germline V gene lookup returns CDR1 MNHEY and CDR2 SMNVEV (reference sequence). The DNA for the CDR3 is TGTGCCAGCCGACAAAATAGCGGGCAGGGGCAAGGCACTGAAGCTTTCTTT. This sequence encodes CASRQNSGQGQGTEAFF.

The chain uses TRBV2 and TRBJ2-1, with TRBD2 as a possible D gene (6 bases). Per germline, CDR1 SNHLY and CDR2 FYNNEI. The CDR3 has 13 residues. V lost 11 bases to trimming and J lost 4 bases, with 15 bases between them. The CDR3: CAAGTAAYNEQFF. In DNA, the CDR3 is TGTGCCGCCGGGACTGCGGCGTACAATGAGCAGTTCTTC.

The chain combines TRBV27 with TRBJ2-1; D gene unclear. Germline assignment: CDR1 MNHEY and CDR2 SMNVEV (reference sequence). The CDR3 sequence is 14 residues long. V was pared by 5 bases and J by 8 bases, with 16 bases between. The CDR3 loop reads CASSPTLGLDEQFF. The CDR3 region has the DNA TGTGCCAGCAGTCCGACCCTGGGTCTCGATGAGCAGTTCTTC.

The chain joins TRBV28 to TRBJ1-1; D unresolved. The CDR3 contains 14 residues. The V gene's germline CDR1 is MDHEN and CDR2 SYDVKM. Trimming took 2 bases from V and 6 from J, leaving 13 bases between them. The CDR3 sequence is CASSLLGNVAEAFF. Here the CDR3 DNA reads TGTGCCAGCAGTTTACTTGGTAACGTAGCTGAAGCTTTCTTT.